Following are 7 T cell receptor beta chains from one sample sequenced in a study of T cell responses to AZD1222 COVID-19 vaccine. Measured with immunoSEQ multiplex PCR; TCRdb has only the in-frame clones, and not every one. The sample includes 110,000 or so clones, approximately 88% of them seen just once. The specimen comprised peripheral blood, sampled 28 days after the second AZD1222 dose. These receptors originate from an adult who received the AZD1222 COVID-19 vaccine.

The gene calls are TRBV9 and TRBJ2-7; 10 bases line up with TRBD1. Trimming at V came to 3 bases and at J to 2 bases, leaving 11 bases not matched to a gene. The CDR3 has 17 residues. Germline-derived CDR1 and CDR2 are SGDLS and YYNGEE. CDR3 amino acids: CASSAGTGAISAYEQYF. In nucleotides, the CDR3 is TGTGCCAGCAGCGCCGGGACAGGGGCAATATCGGCCTACGAGCAGTACTTC.

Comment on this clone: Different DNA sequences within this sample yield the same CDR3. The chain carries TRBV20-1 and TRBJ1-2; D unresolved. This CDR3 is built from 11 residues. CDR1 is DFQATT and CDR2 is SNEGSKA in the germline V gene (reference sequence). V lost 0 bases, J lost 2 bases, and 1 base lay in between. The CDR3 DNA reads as TGCAGTGCTAGAGACAACTATGGCTACACCTTC. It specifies CSARDNYGYTF.

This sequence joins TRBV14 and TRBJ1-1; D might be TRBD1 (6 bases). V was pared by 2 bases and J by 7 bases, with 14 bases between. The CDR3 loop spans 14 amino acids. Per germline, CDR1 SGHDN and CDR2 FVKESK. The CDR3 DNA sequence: TGTGCCAGCAGCCAACCCGGGACACAATATGAAGCTTTCTTT. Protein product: CASSQPGTQYEAFF.

CDR3 sequence: CASSLSLAASYEQYF. CDR3 DNA: TGTGCCAGCAGCTTAAGTCTAGCGGCGTCCTACGAGCAGTACTTC. The chain combines TRBV5-5 with TRBJ2-7; 7 bases are a match to TRBD2. This CDR3 spans 15 amino acids. Germline-derived CDR1 and CDR2 are SGHKS and YYEKEE (reference sequence). Trimming cost V 2 bases and J 1 base; bases outside gene matches: 6.

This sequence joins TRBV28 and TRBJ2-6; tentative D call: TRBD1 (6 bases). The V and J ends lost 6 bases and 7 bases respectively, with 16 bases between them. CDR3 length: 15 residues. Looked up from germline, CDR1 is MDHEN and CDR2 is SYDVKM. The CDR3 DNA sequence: TGTGCCAGCAGGACCACAGGGTCCCTAGCCAACGTCCTGACTTTC. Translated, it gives CASRTTGSLANVLTF.

The CDR3 DNA reads TGTGCCAGCAGACCAGGGAATTCACCCCTCCACTTT. Protein: CASRPGNSPLHF. J is TRBJ1-6 and V is TRBV12-3 or TRBV12-4, with D perhaps TRBD1 (5 bases). This CDR3 is 12 amino acids long. With 6 bases removed from V and 7 bases from J, the gap between germline ends came to 7 bases.

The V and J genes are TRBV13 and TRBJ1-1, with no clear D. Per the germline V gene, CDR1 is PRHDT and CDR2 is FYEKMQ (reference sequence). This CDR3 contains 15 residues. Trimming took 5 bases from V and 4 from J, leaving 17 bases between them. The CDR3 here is CASSGGPGGGTEAFF. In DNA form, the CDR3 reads TGTGCCAGCAGCGGCGGCCCGGGTGGTGGCACTGAAGCTTTCTTT.